Detailed here is one T cell receptor beta chain. This clone has just a few counts. Its antigen is still unknown. It has no much larger one-base neighbor in the sample; base qualities were not kept. The CDR3, cysteine through phenylalanine, is 14 amino acids long. Of the read, only the CDR3 DNA is kept; its 42 bases are in frame from base 1. CDR1 MGHDK and CDR2 SYGVNS are derived from the germline V gene. Trimming accounts for 6 bases at V and 1 base at J, while the number of junction bases matched to no gene is 2. The data derive from a study of cytomegalovirus exposure and HLA in healthy donors (dated by TCRdb to about 2017). Notes on the research overall: According to an earlier analysis of a few hundred of the donors, 150 million to 200 million T cells yielded 90 million to 140 million unique TCR beta sequences and 276 Gb of sequence data. An early release that covered about 600 HLA-typed donors contained approximately 300 gigabases of sequencing data and 70 million to 100 million unique TCR sequences. Of the 300 to 450 genotyped donors, around 81% fell in the genetic ancestry cluster associated with self-reported Caucasian donors. The study aimed to test whether cataloging public T cell receptors could reveal signatures of past pathogen exposure. Using immunosequencing, the study profiled T cell repertoires from 550 to 750 subjects and related those repertoires to cytomegalovirus serostatus. In addition to the first cohort of 666 subjects, a separate validation cohort of over 90 different subjects was used. The study combined high-throughput TCR immunosequencing, statistical association of individual TCRs with disease status, and machine learning to predict cytomegalovirus infection status. A later analysis re-examined previously published TCR beta repertoires from just over 650 donors and added high-resolution HLA genotyping to investigate patterns of TCR occurrence. Rather than using new phenotypic data, the later analysis identified candidate immune exposures from TCR beta sequences and from how often those sequences occurred across donors. An earlier analysis of 587 of the donors applied high-throughput TCR beta sequencing to assess whether each TCR beta V gene segment acted as functional or pseudogenic. Alongside the repertoire data, information on donor age, sex, ethnicity and CMV serostatus was compiled. A later genetic analysis took genome-wide SNP genotypes for about three fifths of the roughly 700 donors and used that subset as a discovery cohort. Every discovery cohort repertoire had been produced on one sequencing platform. HLA typing included class I and class II loci at four-digit resolution. Typing coverage differed by locus: A, B, C, DRB1 and DQB1 were typed in roughly 620-640 donors, DQA1 in roughly 510, DPA1 in 600 to 610, and DPB1 in around 490. Roughly five DR-DQ haplotypes were treated as single units for association and clustering because of strong linkage in the cohort. Among some 410 genotyped donors of the cohort, an average of approximately 240,000 unique TCR beta nucleotide sequences was sequenced per donor, of which about 19% were non-productive. The study at large found these results: Because HLA typing was missing for some donors at each locus, association tests included only the typed subset. In a later analysis, HLA-associated TCR beta chains showed more clonal expansion and lower generation probabilities than non-associated chains that were equally common. The study gave a list of over 150 TCR beta chains associated with cytomegalovirus. In a later analysis, TCR association rates were found to vary across HLA loci, with the most associated TCRs seen for DRB1 alleles and the fewest for HLA-C alleles. V-gene and J-gene trimming of TCR beta chains was associated with a missense DCLRE1C variant in a later genetic analysis, and the association was replicated in an independent cohort. Roughly uniform sequencing depth across donors was assumed in presence/absence analyses, although this assumption may not hold. Broadly in line with IMGT annotations, most TCR beta V segments showed up in productive rearrangements about 87% or about 30% of the time in an earlier analysis of several hundred of the donors. A further reported finding was that TCR beta sequences accurately predicted the HLA-A and HLA-B alleles for most subjects in the first cohort. Assigning TCR associations to individual alleles was difficult when HLA alleles, especially DR and DQ, strongly co-occurred. A later analysis reported that several top co-occurrence clusters appeared linked to parvovirus B19, influenza, CMV and Epstein-Barr virus. Some IMGT-functional V segments, including TRBV6-2 and TRBV6-3, could not be told apart with the 87-base-pair reads, so those segments were excluded. Correlated functional status among segregating V segments might reflect linkage disequilibrium, but an unknown experimental factor could not be ruled out. The sequencing pipeline was judged likely to have produced a cluster of highly shared sequence variants as a technical artifact. In a later analysis, 15,000 to 20,000 TCR beta sequences were associated with specific HLA alleles at a false discovery rate of 0.05. Because counts were too low, seventeen rarely observed V segments, including chromosome 9 orphons, were excluded from the earlier analysis of roughly 580 of the donors. A few of the identified cytomegalovirus-associated TCR beta chains were confirmed in vitro to be specific for cytomegalovirus antigens. Compared with the roughly 710-donor mean, donors in an Asian-associated ancestry cluster had fewer N-insertions in productive TCRs, according to a later genetic analysis. The classifier was reported to diagnose cytomegalovirus status with high specificity and sensitivity in both the original cohort and the validation cohort. Most CMV-associated TCR beta chains appeared to be HLA-restricted in a later analysis, and the HLA associations seemed to be driven largely by CMV exposure. This cohort had only TCR beta chains sequenced, and the lack of alpha or paired-chain data limited which features could be detected. Most TCR sequences were observed very rarely across donors, whereas some public TCRs were present in many individuals. The only immune exposure information available for the cohort was CMV serostatus. The authors suggested that the approach could potentially be generalized to other disease states and immunological phenotypes.

In total, fewer than 750 healthy bone marrow donors made up the cohort. Cohort members were all nominally healthy when sampled, although unrecorded immune exposures were likely present. The donor tested CMV seropositive, placing the donor among the roughly 300 seropositive members of the cohort. A peripheral blood sample was collected from each donor, and TCR beta sequencing was performed on peripheral blood mononuclear cells. Genomic DNA was extracted from the blood cell samples with the Qiagen DNeasy Blood Extraction Kit. The library was generated by the immunoSEQ multiplex PCR assay. A mixture of 60 forward primers for TCR Vbeta segments and 13 reverse primers for TCR Jbeta segments was used in the multiplex PCR. Amplification of the CDR3 region of rearranged TCR beta genes was performed with a multiplex PCR assay on genomic DNA. The Illumina HiSeq System was used to sequence the amplified TCR beta libraries as 87-base-pair reads. The authors processed their data as follows. Across the 666 repertoires, a later analysis counted about 81 million unique TCR beta chains, 8.5 million to 12 million of which were shared by at least two donors. Raw reads were error-corrected and collapsed into unique sequences by a nearest-neighbor algorithm in which closely related sequences were merged to remove PCR and sequencing errors. CDR3 sequences were aligned to IMGT reference sequences to assign V, D and J gene segments. Each retained sequence needed at least a six-nucleotide match to both a V gene segment and a J gene segment. A rearrangement was called productive if the CDR3 had no stop codons and remained in frame with V and J, and every other rearrangement was called non-productive. CDR3 was defined by IMGT convention, running from the second conserved V-encoded cysteine to the conserved J-encoded phenylalanine. Sequences without an unambiguous match to a single V gene segment were excluded from the earlier analysis of 500 to 700 of the donors. In an earlier analysis of 450 to 700 of the donors, V segments were called functional above 56.7% productive rearrangements and were called segregating when the between-donor standard deviation exceeded 5%. A statistical classification framework was built to diagnose cytomegalovirus status from the catalog of TCR beta chain sequences. In a later analysis, V and J genes were assigned by comparing TCR nucleotide sequences against IMGT/GENE-DB human TR gene sequences. Using the TCRdist pipeline, a later analysis assigned CDR3 sequences along with most-parsimonious VDJ recombination scenarios. A later analysis defined each TCR beta chain by its CDR3 amino acid sequence plus V-gene family, and excluded reads lacking a unique V-gene family. As a way to deal with suspected cross-contamination and a sequencing artifact, a later analysis dropped hundreds of nucleotide sequences that were highly shared and had low generation probability. In a later analysis, a clonal expansion index was calculated for each public chain from normalized within-repertoire ranks of inferred template counts. Generation probabilities in a later analysis came from a VDJ recombination model fitted to out-of-frame rearrangements, and those results were checked against IGoR. In a later analysis, hypergeometric tests were used to score TCR-TCR, TCR-HLA and TCR-CMV co-occurrence, with a repertoire-size bias correction applied to TCR pairs. In a later analysis, false discovery rates were estimated by permuting HLA or CMV assignments 20 times. A later analysis grouped co-occurring TCRs with DBSCAN, adding TCRdist sequence similarity when clustering within HLA-allele-positive subsets. For co-occurrence clustering, repertoires with fewer than 30,000 or more than 120,000 public chains were excluded, along with roughly five repertoires with anomalous nucleotide sharing. TCRdb mirrors the immuneACCESS table, restricted to in-frame sequences. Some clones are absent from its copies; in checked studies, under half trace to an unresolved V gene, and the reason for the others is unknown. V and J calls and clone size follow that table, whereas D and trimming were derived from the DNA. This sample is represented by 120,000 or so clones; 74% of them were singletons. Together, the top ten hold 11% of the sample.

The receptor was derived from a woman aged 50 to 65 in good health and CMV-seropositive. The rearranged segments are TRBV25-1 and TRBJ2-2; 7 middle bases align to TRBD2. The material sequenced was PBMCs. The CDR3 region has the sequence CASSWGGNTGELFF. The DNA reads TGTGCCAGCAGCTGGGGGGGGAACACCGGGGAGCTGTTTTTT.